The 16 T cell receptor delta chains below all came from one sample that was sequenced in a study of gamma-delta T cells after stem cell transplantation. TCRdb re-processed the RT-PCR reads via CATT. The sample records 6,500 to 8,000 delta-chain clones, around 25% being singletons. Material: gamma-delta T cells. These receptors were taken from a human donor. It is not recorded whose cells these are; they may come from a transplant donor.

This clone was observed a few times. CDR3 loop: CACDTVATGGYEYTDKLIF. The DNA of the CDR3 is TGTGCCTGTGACACCGTGGCTACTGGGGGATACGAGTACACCGATAAACTCATCTTT. The rearrangement joins TRDV2 to TRDJ1; 13 bases are shared with TRDD3. Germline V CDR1 and CDR2: GEAIGNYY, EKD. This CDR3 has 19 amino acids. The trim removed 0 bases at V and 0 bases at J, leaving 9 bases unmatched.

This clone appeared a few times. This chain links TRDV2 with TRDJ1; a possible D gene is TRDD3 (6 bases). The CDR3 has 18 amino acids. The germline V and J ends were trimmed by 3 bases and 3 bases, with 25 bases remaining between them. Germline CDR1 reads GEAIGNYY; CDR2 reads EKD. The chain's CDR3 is CACDPVWGSPPGADKLIF. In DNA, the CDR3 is TGTGCCTGTGACCCAGTATGGGGATCGCCCCCTGGGGCCGATAAACTCATCTTT.

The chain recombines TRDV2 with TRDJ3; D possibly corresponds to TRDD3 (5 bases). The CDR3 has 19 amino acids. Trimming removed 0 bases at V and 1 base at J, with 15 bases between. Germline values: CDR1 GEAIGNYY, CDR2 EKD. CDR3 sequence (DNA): TGTGCCTGTGACACCGGGTCAGGATATGGGTCCTGGGACACCCGACAGATGTTTTTC. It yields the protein CACDTGSGYGSWDTRQMFF.

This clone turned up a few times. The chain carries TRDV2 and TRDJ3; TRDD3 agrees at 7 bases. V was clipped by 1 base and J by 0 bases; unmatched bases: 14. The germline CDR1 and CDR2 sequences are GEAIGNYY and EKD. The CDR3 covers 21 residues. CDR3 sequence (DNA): TGTGCCTGTGACACATACTGGGGACAACCAAGAGGCTCCTGGGACACCCGACAGATGTTTTTC. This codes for CACDTYWGQPRGSWDTRQMFF.

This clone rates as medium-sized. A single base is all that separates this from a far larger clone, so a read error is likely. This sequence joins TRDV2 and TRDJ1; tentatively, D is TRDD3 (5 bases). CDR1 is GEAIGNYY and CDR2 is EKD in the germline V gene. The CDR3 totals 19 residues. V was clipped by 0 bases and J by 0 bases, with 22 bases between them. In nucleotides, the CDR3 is TGTGCCTGTGACACCATTTCTACGGGGGGCCCGAAGTACACCGATAAACTCATCTTT. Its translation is CACDTISTGGPKYTDKLIF.

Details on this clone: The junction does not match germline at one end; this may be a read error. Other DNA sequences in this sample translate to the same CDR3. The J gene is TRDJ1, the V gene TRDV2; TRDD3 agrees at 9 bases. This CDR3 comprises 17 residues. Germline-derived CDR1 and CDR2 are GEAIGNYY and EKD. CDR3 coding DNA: TGCGCCTGTTTCTTACTGGGGGACCCCGGGGACACCGATAAACTCATCTTT. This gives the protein CACFLLGDPGDTDKLIF.

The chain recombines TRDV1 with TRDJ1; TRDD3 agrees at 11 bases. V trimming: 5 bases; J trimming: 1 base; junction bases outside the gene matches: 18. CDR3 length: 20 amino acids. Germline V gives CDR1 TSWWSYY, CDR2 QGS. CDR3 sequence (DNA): TGTGCTCTTGGGATCGGAAGGGGGTTCTGGGGGATACAGGGCACCGATAAACTCATCTTT. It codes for CALGIGRGFWGIQGTDKLIF.

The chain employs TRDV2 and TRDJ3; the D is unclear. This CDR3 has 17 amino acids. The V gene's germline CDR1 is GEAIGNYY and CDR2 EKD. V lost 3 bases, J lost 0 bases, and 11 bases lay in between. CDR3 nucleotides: TGTGCCTGTGACTCAATTACTAACTCCTGGGACACCCGACAGATGTTTTTC. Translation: CACDSITNSWDTRQMFF.

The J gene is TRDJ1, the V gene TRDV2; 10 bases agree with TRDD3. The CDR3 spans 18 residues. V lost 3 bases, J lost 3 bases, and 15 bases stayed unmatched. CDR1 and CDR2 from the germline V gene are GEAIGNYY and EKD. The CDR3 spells CACDPVTGGLRVSDKLIF. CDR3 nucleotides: TGTGCCTGTGACCCTGTCACTGGGGGATTACGCGTCTCCGATAAACTCATCTTT.

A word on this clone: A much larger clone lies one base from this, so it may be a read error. CDR3 in amino acids: CACDTLGGRRYTDKLIF. DNA of the CDR3: TGTGCCTGTGACACCTTGGGGGGTAGAAGGTACACCGATAAACTCATCTTT. This sequence joins TRDV2 and TRDJ1, with D possibly TRDD3 on 6 matching bases. Germline CDR1 and CDR2: GEAIGNYY and EKD. The CDR3 is 17 amino acids. V was cut by 0 bases and J by 0 bases, with 16 bases left in between.

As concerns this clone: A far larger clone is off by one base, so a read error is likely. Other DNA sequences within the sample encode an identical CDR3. DNA for the CDR3: TGTGCCCTTGGGGAAGGAGTGGGGGATCGGGACACCGATAAACTCATCTTT. Its translation is CALGEGVGDRDTDKLIF. The gene calls are TRDV1 and TRDJ1, with TRDD3 matching over 8 bases. The CDR3 sequence is 17 residues long. Germline lookup yields CDR1 TSWWSYY and CDR2 QGS.

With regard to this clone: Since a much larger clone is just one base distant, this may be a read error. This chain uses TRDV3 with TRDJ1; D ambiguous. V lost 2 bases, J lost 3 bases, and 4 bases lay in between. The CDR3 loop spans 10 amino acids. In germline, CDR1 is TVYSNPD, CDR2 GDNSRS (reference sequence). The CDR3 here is CAFVADKLIF. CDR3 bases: TGTGCCTTTGTAGCCGATAAACTCATCTTT.

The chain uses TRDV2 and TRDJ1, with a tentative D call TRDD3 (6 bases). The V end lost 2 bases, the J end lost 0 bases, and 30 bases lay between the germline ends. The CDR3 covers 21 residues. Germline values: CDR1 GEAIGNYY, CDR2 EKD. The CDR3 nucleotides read TGTGCCTGTGACAACCTTTCCCCGGGCTGGGGATTAGAACCCAACACCGATAAACTCATCTTT. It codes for CACDNLSPGWGLEPNTDKLIF.

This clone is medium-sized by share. The CDR3 coding sequence is TGTGCCTGTTCTCCCGTCCCCCTTACTGGGGATACTTGGGAAGGGAGGAGTGCCGATAAACTCATCTTT. Protein product: CACSPVPLTGDTWEGRSADKLIF. The chain recombines TRDV2 with TRDJ1; 8 nucleotides align to TRDD3. V lost 6 bases and J lost 3; bases outside the gene matches: 35. CDR3 length: 23 residues. Germline CDR1 is GEAIGNYY and CDR2 is EKD.

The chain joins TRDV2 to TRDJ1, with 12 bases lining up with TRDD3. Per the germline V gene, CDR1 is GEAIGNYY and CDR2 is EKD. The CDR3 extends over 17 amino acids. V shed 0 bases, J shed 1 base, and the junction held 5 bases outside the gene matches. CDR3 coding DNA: TGTGCCTGTGACACCGTTACTGGGGGATACTCCACCGATAAACTCATCTTT. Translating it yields CACDTVTGGYSTDKLIF.

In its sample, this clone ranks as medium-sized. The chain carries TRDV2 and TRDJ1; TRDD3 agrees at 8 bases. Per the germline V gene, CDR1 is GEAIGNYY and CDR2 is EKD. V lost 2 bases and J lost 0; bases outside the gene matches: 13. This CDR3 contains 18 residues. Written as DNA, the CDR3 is TGTGCCTGTGACAGCCTGGGGGAACACGGGTCGTACACCGATAAACTCATCTTT. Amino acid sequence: CACDSLGEHGSYTDKLIF.